This T cell receptor beta chain was observed in a study of blood T cell repertoires in COVID-19. Background on the study: Material from acute and convalescent COVID-19 was sourced from the United States, Italy and Spain. Nucleic acid was either cDNA or gDNA, and it came from T cells, B-cell-depleted T cells, or PBMCs.

As handled by the study authors: Amplification of reference gene primers provided the estimated nucleated cell counts. Some clones are missing from TCRdb's copy, which holds only in-frame ones; the method was immunoSEQ multiplex PCR. V, J and clone size are taken as reported in that table, and D and trimming were inferred from the DNA itself. The sample lists 150,000 or so clones, 65% to 85% occurring once. The germline V and J ends were trimmed by 6 bases and 5 bases, with 16 bases remaining between them. Germline V gene sequence: CDR1 MDHEN, CDR2 SYDVKM. CDR3 length equals 14 residues. V is TRBV28 and J is TRBJ1-1, with D perhaps TRBD1 (5 bases). The sequence was collected from a woman in her sixties or seventies with acute or convalescent COVID-19. Sequencing input: peripheral blood. CDR3 nucleotide sequence: TGTGCCAGCAGGCTTACAGGTGACGGGACTGAAGCTTTCTTT. Translated: CASRLTGDGTEAFF.